Presented here are 11 T cell receptor beta chains from one specimen sequenced in a study of cytomegalovirus exposure and HLA in healthy donors. Primers included in the PCR were 60 Vbeta and 13 Jbeta primers. Clones were sequenced by immunoSEQ multiplex PCR, and TCRdb holds only the in-frame ones, with some missing. The sample includes around 100,000 clones, roughly 80% of them seen just once. The sequencing sample was made of PBMCs. These receptors came from a female donor in good health and CMV-seropositive.

The rearrangement joins TRBV30 to TRBJ2-7, with a tentative D call TRBD2 (5 bases). This CDR3 spans 13 amino acids. Per the germline V gene, CDR1 is GTSNPN and CDR2 is SVGIG (reference sequence). Trimming stripped 1 base from V and 5 bases from J, with 12 bases between. In nucleotides, the CDR3 is TGTGCCTGGAGTGGGTTGAGGGTTCACGAGCAGTACTTC. This encodes CAWSGLRVHEQYF. Variable domain in full (rest from reference TRBV30 and TRBJ2-7): SQTIHQWPATLVQPVGSPLSLECTVEGTSNPNLYWYRQAAGRGLQLLFYSVGIGQISSEVPQNLSASRPQDRQFILSSKKLLLSDSGFYLCAWSGLRVHEQYFGPGTRLTVT.

This clone was observed a handful of times. The chain links TRBV30 to TRBJ2-7; 8 bases agree with TRBD2. The CDR3 runs 16 residues. Trimming at V came to 3 bases and at J to 2 bases, leaving 12 bases not matched to a gene. Per germline, CDR1 GTSNPN and CDR2 SVGIG (reference sequence). This CDR3 reads CAWSEETLADTYEQYF. As DNA, the CDR3 is TGTGCCTGGAGCGAGGAGACACTAGCGGATACCTACGAGCAGTACTTC. Full variable domain (remainder filled in from reference TRBV30 and TRBJ2-7): SQTIHQWPATLVQPVGSPLSLECTVEGTSNPNLYWYRQAAGRGLQLLFYSVGIGQISSEVPQNLSASRPQDRQFILSSKKLLLSDSGFYLCAWSEETLADTYEQYFGPGTRLTVT.

The genes are TRBV29-1 and TRBJ1-1; D is unclear. With 3 bases removed from V and 3 bases from J, the gap between germline ends came to 11 bases. Looked up from germline, CDR1 is SQVTM and CDR2 is ANQGSEA. The CDR3 is 13 residues long. CDR3 in DNA: TGCAGCGTTGATAAGGGCGGGGACACTGAAGCTTTCTTT. The encoded protein is CSVDKGGDTEAFF. The full variable domain, its missing parts supplied by reference TRBV29-1 and TRBJ1-1, is SAVISQKPSRDICQRGTSLTIQCQVDSQVTMMFWYRQQPGQSLTLIATANQGSEATYESGFVIDKFPISRPNLTFSTLTVSNMSPEDSSIYLCSVDKGGDTEAFFGQGTRLTVV.

The chain uses TRBV19 and TRBJ1-3, with 7 bases matching TRBD1. The CDR3 runs 18 residues. Trimming removed 7 bases from V and 0 bases from J; junction bases left unmatched: 15. Germline assignment: CDR1 LNHDA and CDR2 SQIVND (reference sequence). This chain's CDR3 is CASTQSSDRKGSGNTIYF. CDR3 in DNA: TGTGCCAGTACCCAAAGCTCGGACAGGAAGGGCTCTGGAAACACCATATATTTT. The full variable domain, in which reference TRBV19 and TRBJ1-3 provide the parts outside the CDR3, is DGGITQSPKYLFRKEGQNVTLSCEQNLNHDAMYWYRQDPGQGLRLIYYSQIVNDFQKGDIAEGYSVSREKKESFPLTVTSAQKNPTAFYLCASTQSSDRKGSGNTIYFGEGSWLTVV.

The V and J genes are TRBV4-1 and TRBJ2-7, with a weak D call TRBD2 (6 bases). This CDR3 spans 16 amino acids. The germline V gene has CDR1 MGHRA and CDR2 YSYEKL. V was shortened by 0 bases and J by 2 bases, with 14 bases between the two germline ends. The CDR3 reads CASSQESQRAAYEQYF. DNA for the CDR3: TGCGCCAGCAGCCAAGAAAGCCAGCGGGCCGCCTACGAGCAGTACTTC.

J is TRBJ1-4 and V is TRBV6-1; TRBD1 agrees at 11 bases. Germline CDR1 is MNHNS and CDR2 is SASEGT. The CDR3 sequence is 15 residues long. V shed 5 bases and J 4 bases; nucleotides not matched to a gene: 3. The CDR3 DNA reads as TGTGCCAGCAGTCGGGACAGGGGGAGTAATGAAAAACTGTTTTTT. It translates to CASSRDRGSNEKLFF.

The chain carries TRBV7-8 and TRBJ2-7; the match to TRBD2 covers 13 bases. The germline gives CDR1 SGHVS, CDR2 FQNEAQ. With 2 bases clipped from V and 4 bases from J, the junction kept 5 bases outside the gene matches. The CDR3 is 16 amino acids. CDR3 sequence: CASSLYTSGGVYEQYF. In DNA, the CDR3 is TGTGCCAGCAGCTTATATACTAGCGGGGGGGTTTACGAGCAGTACTTC.

This clone was observed a few times. The chain links TRBV28 to TRBJ2-7; D is uncertain. This CDR3 spans 13 amino acids. Germline V CDR1 and CDR2: MDHEN, SYDVKM. V shed 6 bases and J shed 0 bases, with 9 bases lying between them. The CDR3 region has the DNA TGTGCCAGCAGCTCCGCGTCCTCCTACGAGCAGTACTTC. Its protein is CASSSASSYEQYF. Based on the CDR3 plus reference TRBV28 and TRBJ2-7, the full variable domain is DVKVTQSSRYLVKRTGEKVFLECVQDMDHENMFWYRQDPGLGLRLIYFSYDVKMKEKGDIPEGYSVSREKKERFSLILESASTNQTSMYLCASSSASSYEQYFGPGTRLTVT.

This clone was recorded once. The chain is built from TRBV4-2 and TRBJ1-1; a possible D gene is TRBD1 (5 bases). Germline loops: CDR1 LGHNA, CDR2 YNFKEQ. V lost 5 bases and J 0 bases, leaving 16 bases between the germline ends. The CDR3 runs to 16 residues. The DNA for the CDR3 is TGTGCCAGCAGCTATGGCAGGGATGCGATGAACACTGAAGCTTTCTTT. It translates to CASSYGRDAMNTEAFF.

The chain couples TRBV29-1 to TRBJ1-3, with 10 bases aligning to TRBD1. The germline V gene encodes CDR1 SQVTM and CDR2 ANQGSEA. Trimming at V came to 4 bases and at J to 7 bases, leaving 7 bases not matched to a gene. This CDR3 region has 14 residues. CDR3 amino acids: CSVVDRGRGNTIYF. As DNA, the CDR3 is TGCAGCGTTGTTGACAGGGGGCGTGGGAACACCATATATTTT.

This rearrangement joins TRBV5-5 to TRBJ1-1, with a possible D match to TRBD1 (5 bases). CDR3 length: 14 amino acids. Germline CDR1 and CDR2: SGHKS and YYEKEE (reference sequence). V was trimmed by 2 bases and J by 0 bases, leaving 8 bases between them. CDR3 sequence (DNA): TGTGCCAGCAGCTTCGGACAAGTGAACACTGAAGCTTTCTTT. This gives the protein CASSFGQVNTEAFF.